The source of this T cell receptor (beta chain) is a study of blood T cell repertoires in COVID-19. Overall study: Acute-phase and convalescent COVID-19 samples originated in the United States, Italy and Spain.

Per the original methods: Amplification of reference gene primers provided the estimated nucleated cell counts. Only in-frame clones appear in the TCRdb table, and some are missing; sequencing was by immunoSEQ multiplex PCR. Clone size and V and J calls were adopted from that table, with D and trimming inferred from the DNA. The table has 270,000 or so clones, over 75% seen once. The CDR3 sequence is 13 residues long. Per germline, CDR1 LGHDT and CDR2 YNNKEL (reference sequence). V dropped 3 bases and J dropped 4 bases, with 7 bases sitting between them. The sequenced sample was peripheral blood. This receptor was identified in a human donor in a cohort sampled during active COVID-19. The genes are TRBV3-1 (or the pseudogene TRBV3-2) and TRBJ1-5, with D possibly TRBD1 on 6 matching bases. The CDR3 DNA is TGTGCCAGCAGCCACCAGGGGAATCAGCCCCAGCATTTT. It translates to CASSHQGNQPQHF.